This T cell receptor beta chain was sequenced in a study of blood T cells in healthy people across ages. Germline V lookup: CDR1 LNHDA, CDR2 SQIVND (reference sequence). This CDR3 region has 12 residues. Alongside a J-beta primer mix, a sample-barcoded 5' primer served in a second PCR lasting roughly 7 to 12 cycles. A single record per CDR3 protein comes from TCRdb applying MiXCR to the 5' RACE reads. In the table there are about 380,000 distinct CDR3 sequences, approximately 51% of which are singletons. Sequences were obtained from blood. This rearrangement joins TRBV19 to TRBJ2-7; a weak D match, TRBD2 (6 bases). The DNA end favors TRBJ2-5, so the J call may be wrong. The sequence came from a man aged 60 to 75 in good health. CDR3 sequence: CASPGLRETQYF. As DNA, the CDR3 is TGTGCCTCGCCGGGACTTAGGGAGACCCAGTACTTC.